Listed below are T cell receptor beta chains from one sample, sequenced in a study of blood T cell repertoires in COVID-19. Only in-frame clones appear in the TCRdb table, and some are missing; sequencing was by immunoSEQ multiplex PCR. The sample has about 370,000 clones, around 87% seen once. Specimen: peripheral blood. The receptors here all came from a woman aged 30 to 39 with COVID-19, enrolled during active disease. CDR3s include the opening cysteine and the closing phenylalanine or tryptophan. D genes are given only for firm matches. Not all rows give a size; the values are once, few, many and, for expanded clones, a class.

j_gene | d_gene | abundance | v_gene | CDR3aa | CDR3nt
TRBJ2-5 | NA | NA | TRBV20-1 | CSASWRETQYF | TGCAGTGCTAGCTGGAGAGAGACCCAGTACTTC
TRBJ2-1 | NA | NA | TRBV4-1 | CASSHLGSEQFF | TGCGCCAGCAGCCATTTAGGGAGCGAGCAGTTCTTC
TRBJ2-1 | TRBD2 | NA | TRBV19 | CASTRTSGYNEQFF | TGTGCCAGTACTCGTACTAGCGGGTACAATGAGCAGTTCTTC
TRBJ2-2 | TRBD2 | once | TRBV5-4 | CASSRLAGGTGELFF | TGTGCCAGCAGCAGACTAGCGGGAGGCACCGGGGAGCTGTTTTTT
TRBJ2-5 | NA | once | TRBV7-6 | CASSLLPSGLDFGETQYF | TGTGCCAGCAGCTTATTGCCCAGCGGGCTAGATTTCGGAGAGACCCAGTACTTC
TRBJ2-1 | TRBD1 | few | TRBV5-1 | CASSAPRQGGPRDEQFF | TGCGCCAGCAGCGCCCCCCGACAGGGCGGGCCCCGCGATGAGCAGTTCTTC
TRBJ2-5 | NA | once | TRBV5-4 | CASSFPAGETQYF | TGTGCCAGCAGCTTCCCAGCGGGAGAGACCCAGTACTTC
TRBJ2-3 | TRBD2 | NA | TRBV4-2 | CASTSGLAVIGTDTQYF | TGTGCCAGCACCAGTGGACTAGCGGTGATAGGCACAGATACGCAGTATTTT
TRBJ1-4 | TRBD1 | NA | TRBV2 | CASSLTGVEEKLFF | TGTGCCAGCAGCCTAACAGGGGTTGAAGAAAAACTGTTTTTT
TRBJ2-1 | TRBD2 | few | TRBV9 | CASSAYGLAGVDEQFF | TGTGCCAGCAGCGCCTACGGACTAGCGGGAGTAGATGAGCAGTTCTTC
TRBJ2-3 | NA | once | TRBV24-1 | CATSDGQLFTDTQYF | TGTGCCACCAGTGACGGACAGTTATTCACAGATACGCAGTATTTT
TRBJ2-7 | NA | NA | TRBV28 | CASSFVAGYEQYF | TGTGCCAGCAGTTTCGTGGCGGGGTACGAGCAGTACTTC
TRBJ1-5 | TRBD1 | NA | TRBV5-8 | CASSLVTGARQPQHF | TGTGCCAGCAGCTTGGTGACAGGGGCGCGTCAGCCCCAGCATTTT
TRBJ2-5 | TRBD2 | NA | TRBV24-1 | CATSAPGGPGTQYF | TGTGCCACCAGTGCGCCGGGAGGGCCGGGGACCCAGTACTTC
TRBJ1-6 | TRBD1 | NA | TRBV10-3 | CAISTGQATNSPLHF | TGTGCCATCAGTACGGGACAGGCCACTAATTCACCCCTCCACTTT
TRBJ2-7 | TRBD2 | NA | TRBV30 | CAWSVTSGHEQYF | TGTGCCTGGAGTGTAACTAGCGGGCACGAGCAGTACTTC
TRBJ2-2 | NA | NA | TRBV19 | CASSMTGNTGELFF | TGTGCCAGTAGTATGACAGGGAACACCGGGGAGCTGTTTTTT
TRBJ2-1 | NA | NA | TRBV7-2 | CASSPRRPGALYNEQFF | TGTGCCAGCAGCCCACGGAGGCCGGGAGCCTTATACAATGAGCAGTTCTTC
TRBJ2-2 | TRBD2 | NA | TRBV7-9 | CASSLPRTSGRALTGELFF | TGTGCCAGCAGCTTACCGCGTACTAGCGGGAGGGCCCTCACCGGGGAGCTGTTTTTT
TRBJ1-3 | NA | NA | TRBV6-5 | CASTRGTSGNTIYF | TGTGCCAGCACCCGGGGGACCTCTGGAAACACCATATATTTT
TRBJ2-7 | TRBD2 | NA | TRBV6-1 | CASREGLAGAGYEQYF | TGTGCCAGCAGGGAAGGACTAGCGGGGGCGGGCTACGAGCAGTACTTC
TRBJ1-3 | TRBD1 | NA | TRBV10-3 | CAIRPGQGRKTGNTIYF | TGTGCCATCAGGCCGGGACAGGGCAGAAAGACTGGAAACACCATATATTTT
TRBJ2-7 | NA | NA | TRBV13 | CASSFGGAYEQYF | TGTGCCAGCAGCTTCGGGGGAGCCTACGAGCAGTACTTC
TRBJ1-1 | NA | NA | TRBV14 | CASSQNPGGVAFF | TGTGCCAGCAGCCAAAATCCGGGTGGAGTAGCTTTCTTT
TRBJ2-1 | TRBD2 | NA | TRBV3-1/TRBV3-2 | CASSRGLAVANEQFF | TGTGCCAGCAGCCGTGGACTAGCGGTCGCCAATGAGCAGTTCTTC
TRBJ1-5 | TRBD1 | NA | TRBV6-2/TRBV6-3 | CASSKNRGHQPQHF | TGTGCCAGCAGCAAAAACAGGGGCCATCAGCCCCAGCATTTT
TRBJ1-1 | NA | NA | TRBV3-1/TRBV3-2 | CASSQVSDTEAFF | TGTGCCAGCAGCCAAGTTTCGGACACTGAAGCTTTCTTT
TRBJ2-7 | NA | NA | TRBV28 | CASSFFGVSYEQYF | TGTGCCAGCAGTTTTTTCGGGGTCTCCTACGAGCAGTACTTC
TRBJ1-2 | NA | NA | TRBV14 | CASSQDLGHPYGYTF | TGTGCCAGCAGCCAAGATCTGGGACACCCCTATGGCTACACCTTC
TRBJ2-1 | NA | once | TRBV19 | CASMGSRRYNEQFF | TGTGCCAGTATGGGCTCGCGGAGGTACAATGAGCAGTTCTTC
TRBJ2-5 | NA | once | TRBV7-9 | CASSLDGGGDETQYF | TGTGCCAGCAGCTTAGACGGGGGTGGGGACGAGACCCAGTACTTC
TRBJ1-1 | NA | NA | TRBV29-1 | CSLDTSTEAFF | TGCAGCTTAGACACGTCCACTGAAGCTTTCTTT
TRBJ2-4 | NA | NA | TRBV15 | CATSSPTRGRHIQYF | TGTGCCACCAGCAGCCCCACTCGGGGTAGGCACATTCAGTACTTC
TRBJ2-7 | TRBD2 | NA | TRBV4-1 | CASSQEASGTYEQYF | TGCGCCAGCAGCCAAGAGGCTAGCGGGACCTACGAGCAGTACTTC
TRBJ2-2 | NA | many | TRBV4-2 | CASSPIRGSARELFF | TGTGCCAGCAGCCCGATCAGGGGTTCAGCCCGGGAGCTGTTTTTT
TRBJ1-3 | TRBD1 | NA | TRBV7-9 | CASSGDRGPTGGTIYF | TGTGCCAGCAGCGGAGACAGGGGTCCCACCGGGGGGACCATATATTTT
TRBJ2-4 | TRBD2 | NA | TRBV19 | CASSRGGANIQYF | TGTGCCAGTAGTCGGGGGGGGGCAAACATTCAGTACTTC
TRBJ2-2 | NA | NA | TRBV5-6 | CASSSRTGAGELFF | TGTGCCAGCAGCTCCAGGACCGGGGCCGGGGAGCTGTTTTTT
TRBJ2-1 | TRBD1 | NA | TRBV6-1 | CASSALTGTASYNEQFF | TGTGCCAGCAGTGCACTAACCGGGACAGCCTCCTACAATGAGCAGTTCTTC
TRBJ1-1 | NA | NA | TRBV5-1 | CASRVNRGNTEAFF | TGCGCCAGCCGGGTCAATAGAGGGAACACTGAAGCTTTCTTT
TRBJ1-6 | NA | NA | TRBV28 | CASSSGLWYSPLHF | TGTGCCAGCAGTTCAGGGCTATGGTATTCACCCCTCCACTTT
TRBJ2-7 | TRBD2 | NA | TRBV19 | CASIPETSGRSYEQYF | TGTGCCAGTATTCCCGAGACTAGCGGTCGCTCCTACGAGCAGTACTTC
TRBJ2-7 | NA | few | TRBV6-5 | CASIRGANSYEQYF | TGTGCCAGCATCCGGGGGGCGAACTCCTACGAGCAGTACTTC
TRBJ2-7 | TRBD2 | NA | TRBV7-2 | CASSLASSGKLYEQYF | TGTGCCAGCAGCTTAGCCTCTAGCGGGAAGCTCTACGAGCAGTACTTC
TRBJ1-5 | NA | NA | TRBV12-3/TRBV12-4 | CASTEGANQPQHF | TGTGCCAGCACCGAAGGGGCCAATCAGCCCCAGCATTTT
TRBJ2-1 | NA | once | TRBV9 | CASSVSAAYTQQFF | TGTGCCAGCAGCGTTTCCGCGGCCTACACTCAGCAGTTCTTC
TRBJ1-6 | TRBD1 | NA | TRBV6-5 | CASTKWDRVNSPLHF | TGTGCCAGCACCAAGTGGGACAGGGTTAATTCACCCCTCCACTTT
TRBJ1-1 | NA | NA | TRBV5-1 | CASSRREDTEAFF | TGCGCCAGCAGCCGCCGGGAGGACACTGAAGCTTTCTTT
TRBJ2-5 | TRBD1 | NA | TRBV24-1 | CATSDSGQGAQETQYF | TGTGCCACCAGTGACTCCGGACAGGGGGCTCAAGAGACCCAGTACTTC
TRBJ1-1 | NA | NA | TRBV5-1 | CASSLVRRGAFF | TGCGCCAGCAGCTTGGTGCGCCGTGGAGCTTTCTTT
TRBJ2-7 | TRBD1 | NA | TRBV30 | CAWSEETGGSSYEQYF | TGTGCCTGGAGTGAGGAAACAGGGGGAAGCTCCTACGAGCAGTACTTC
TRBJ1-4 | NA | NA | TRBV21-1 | CASSKWDSSEKLFF | TGTGCCAGCAGCAAATGGGACAGCAGTGAAAAACTGTTTTTT
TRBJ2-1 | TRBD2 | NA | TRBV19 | CASSTGLALNEQFF | TGTGCCAGTAGTACGGGACTAGCGCTCAATGAGCAGTTCTTC
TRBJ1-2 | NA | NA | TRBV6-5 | CASRRDNNYGYTF | TGTGCCAGCAGGAGGGACAATAACTATGGCTACACCTTC
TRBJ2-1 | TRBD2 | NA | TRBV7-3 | CASSPGTSRGEQFF | TGTGCCAGCAGCCCCGGGACTAGTCGGGGTGAGCAGTTCTTC
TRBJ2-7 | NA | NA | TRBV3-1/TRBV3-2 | CASSQSGGQWNEQYF | TGTGCCAGCAGCCAGTCAGGGGGGCAGTGGAACGAGCAGTACTTC
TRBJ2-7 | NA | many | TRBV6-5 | CASRQDSSSFYEQYF | TGTGCCAGCAGACAGGACAGTTCGTCTTTCTACGAGCAGTACTTC